In this sample, the clone carrying this TCR beta chain turned up a few times. These data are taken from a study of blood T cells in healthy people across ages. Primers used in a second PCR of roughly 6 to 12 cycles were a sample-barcoded 5' primer and a J-beta primer mix. Researchers report that a template-switch adaptor with 12 random nucleotides tagged each cDNA molecule. TCRdb processed the 5' RACE reads anew with MiXCR; each CDR3 protein has one entry. The sample has hundreds of thousands of distinct CDR3 sequences; around 24% are singletons. Another study also made use of these data, one on T cells of mothers and their children.

This TCR was sampled from a boy younger than 18 in good health. Sequencing was done on a sample of blood.

As DNA, the CDR3 is TGCAGCGTTGTGGGGGAGGGGACTTTAGCCAAAAACATTCAGTACTTC. It encodes CSVVGEGTLAKNIQYF. The V gene is TRBV29-1, the J gene TRBJ2-4, with 7 bases lining up with TRBD2. The J segment lost 0 bases and the V segment lost 4 bases, leaving 9 bases of the junction unmatched. The germline V gene encodes CDR1 SQVTM and CDR2 ANQGSEA. The CDR3 consists of 16 residues.